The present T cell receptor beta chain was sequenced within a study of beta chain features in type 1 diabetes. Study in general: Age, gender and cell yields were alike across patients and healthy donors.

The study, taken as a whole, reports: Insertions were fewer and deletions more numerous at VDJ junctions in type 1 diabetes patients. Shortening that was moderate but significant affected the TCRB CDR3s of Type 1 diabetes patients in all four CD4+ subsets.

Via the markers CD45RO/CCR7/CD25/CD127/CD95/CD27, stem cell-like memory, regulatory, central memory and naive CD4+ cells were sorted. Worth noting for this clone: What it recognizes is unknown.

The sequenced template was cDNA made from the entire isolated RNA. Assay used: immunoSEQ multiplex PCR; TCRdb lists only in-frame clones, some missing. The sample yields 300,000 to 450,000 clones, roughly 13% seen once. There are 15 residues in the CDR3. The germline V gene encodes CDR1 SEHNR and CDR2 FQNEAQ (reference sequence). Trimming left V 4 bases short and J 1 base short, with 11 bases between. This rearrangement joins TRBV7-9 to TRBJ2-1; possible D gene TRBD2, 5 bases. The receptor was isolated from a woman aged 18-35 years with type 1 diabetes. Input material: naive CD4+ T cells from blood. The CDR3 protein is CASSSPPGSYNEQFF. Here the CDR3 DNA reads TGTGCCAGCAGCTCCCCCCCGGGATCCTACAATGAGCAGTTCTTC.